The 24 T cell receptor beta chains given below trace back to one sample, sequenced in a study of CD8+ T cells in alopecia areata. Extraction and reverse transcription of RNA yielded cDNA as the sequencing template. The table came from immunoSEQ multiplex PCR; TCRdb's copy has only in-frame clones and leaves some out. The table lists a few hundred thousand clones, 60% of them singletons, with around 0.84% in the top ten. Sample treatment: oral pan-JAK inhibitor, 5-10 mg twice daily. Here the sequenced sample was CD4+ T cells sorted from blood, taken around week 53, from a patient treated with tofacitinib. Every receptor here comes from a human donor with alopecia areata.

This clone has a handful of counts. This specimen includes other DNA sequences encoding the same CDR3. The CDR3 DNA sequence: TGTGCCAGTAGTATAGGGGCCGGCAATGAGCAGTTCTTC. Amino acid sequence: CASSIGAGNEQFF. V gene TRBV19 combines with J gene TRBJ2-1; D ambiguous. This CDR3 contains 13 residues. Deletions cut 1 base from V and 6 bases from J, with 7 bases between. CDR1 is LNHDA and CDR2 is SQIVND in the germline V gene (reference sequence).

The chain carries TRBV9 and TRBJ2-2, with D hard to call. CDR3 length: 13 amino acids. Trimming pared 5 bases from V and 4 bases from J, leaving 9 bases between. Germline V gives CDR1 SGDLS, CDR2 YYNGEE. CDR3 bases: TGTGCCAGCAGTGGAGACGGCACCGGGGAGCTGTTTTTT. Translated, it gives CASSGDGTGELFF.

The chain is built from TRBV6-5 and TRBJ1-6, with 8 bases lining up with TRBD1. Trimming cost V 5 bases and J 11 bases; bases outside gene matches: 5. The germline V gene encodes CDR1 MNHEY and CDR2 SVGAGI. The CDR3 is made up of 13 amino acids. In nucleotides, the CDR3 is TGTGCCAGCAGTCGAGGACAGGGCGCACCCCTCCACTTT. Translation gives CASSRGQGAPLHF.

This chain links TRBV7-8 with TRBJ2-3; unclear D gene. Looked up from germline, CDR1 is SGHVS and CDR2 is FQNEAQ. The length of the CDR3 is 15 residues. Trimming took 1 base from V and 0 from J, leaving 8 bases between them. CDR3 amino acids: CASSLEGLSTDTQYF. CDR3 DNA sequence: TGTGCCAGCAGCTTAGAGGGTCTGAGCACAGATACGCAGTATTTT.

Note on this clone: An end of the junction differs from the germline gene, which may be a read error. V and J are TRBV7-7 and TRBJ2-2; D ambiguous. CDR1 is SSHAT, CDR2 FNYEAQ, per germline (reference sequence). This CDR3 is built from 13 residues. The CDR3 here is CASSHDATGELFF. DNA of the CDR3: TGTGCTAGCAGCCACGATGCCACCGGGGAGCTGTTTTTT. The full variable domain, completed using reference TRBV7-7 and TRBJ2-2, is GAGVSQSPRYKVTKRGQDVTLRCDPISSHATLYWYQQALGQGPEFLTYFNYEAQPDKSGLPSDRFSAERPEGSISTLTIQRTEQRDSAMYRCASSHDATGELFFGEGSRLTVL.

This sequence joins TRBV25-1 and TRBJ1-6; 9 bases map to TRBD1. CDR3 size: 16 residues. J gave up 4 bases and V 7 bases, and 8 bases lay outside the gene matches. Germline V gene sequence: CDR1 MGHDK, CDR2 SYGVNS. Here the CDR3 DNA reads TGTGCCAGCAAGTCGGACAGGGGCCAGTATAATTCACCCCTCCACTTT. It encodes CASKSDRGQYNSPLHF.

V usage is TRBV27 and J usage is TRBJ1-1; D unresolved. Germline-derived CDR1 and CDR2 are MNHEY and SMNVEV (reference sequence). Between the trimmed V and J ends, which lost 3 bases and 0 bases, there was a span of 11 bases. The CDR3 contains 15 residues. This CDR3 reads CASSFDPGLNTEAFF. The CDR3 DNA reads TGTGCCAGCAGTTTCGACCCGGGCCTGAACACTGAAGCTTTCTTT.

In its sample, this clone was seen a few times. The chain combines TRBV10-3 with TRBJ2-6; unclear D gene. In germline, CDR1 is ENHRY, CDR2 SYGVKD. Between the trimmed V and J ends, which lost 10 bases and 2 bases, there was a span of 3 bases. The CDR3 is 11 residues long. In DNA, the CDR3 is TGTGCCACCGCTGGGGCCAACGTCCTGACTTTC. Protein sequence: CATAGANVLTF.

The chain is built from TRBV29-1 and TRBJ2-3, with 9 bases lining up with TRBD2. The CDR3 runs to 14 residues. Germline V gene lookup returns CDR1 SQVTM and CDR2 ANQGSEA. V lost 8 bases and J lost 2; bases outside the gene matches: 8. In DNA form, the CDR3 reads TGCAGCTCCGGCGGGGGGGCCCCCACAGATACGCAGTATTTT. Amino acid sequence: CSSGGGAPTDTQYF.

This clone was observed once. This chain connects TRBV5-4 to TRBJ2-7, with D maybe TRBD1 (5 bases). Germline-derived CDR1 and CDR2 are SGHNT and YYREEE (reference sequence). The CDR3 loop spans 12 amino acids. Trimming shortened V by 4 bases and J by 6 bases, and 11 bases separated the two germline ends. The CDR3 coding sequence is TGTGCCAGCAGCCTGCAGGGATTCGAGCAGTACTTC. Protein: CASSLQGFEQYF.

CDR3 DNA: TGTGCCAGCAGTGTTGGAGGGTTCGAGCAGTACTTC. Residues: CASSVGGFEQYF. The chain joins TRBV2 to TRBJ2-7; maybe TRBD2 (6 bases). The CDR3 totals 12 residues. Germline V gene data show CDR1 as SNHLY and CDR2 as FYNNEI. The V end was cut by 4 bases, the J end by 6 bases, with 10 bases between.

This sequence joins TRBV11-2 and TRBJ2-7; 7 positions agree with TRBD2. The V gene end was trimmed by 1 base and the J gene end by 3 bases; junction bases not matched to a gene: 15. Germline V gives CDR1 SGHAT, CDR2 FQNNGV. The CDR3 has 18 residues. The DNA of the CDR3 is TGTGCCAGCAGCTTAGTCCCGGTGATGGGTTCGGGAGGCTACGAGCAGTACTTC. Its translation: CASSLVPVMGSGGYEQYF.

This chain connects TRBV2 to TRBJ2-5; D is possibly TRBD2 (5 bases). Germline values: CDR1 SNHLY, CDR2 FYNNEI. V lost 10 bases, J lost 5 bases, and 14 bases lay in between. The CDR3 length is 12 residues. This CDR3 reads CATRTRGETQYF. The CDR3, as DNA: TGTGCCACAAGGACCCGAGGGGAGACCCAGTACTTC.

CDR3: CAWSADYARDNEQFF. CDR3 coding DNA: TGTGCCTGGAGCGCCGACTATGCTAGGGACAATGAGCAGTTCTTC. The chain carries TRBV30 and TRBJ2-1, with a possible D match to TRBD2 (5 bases). The CDR3 runs to 15 residues. Trimming shortened V by 3 bases and J by 5 bases, and 17 bases separated the two germline ends. The germline V gene has CDR1 GTSNPN and CDR2 SVGIG (reference sequence). The full variable domain, rest sourced from reference TRBV30 and TRBJ2-1, is SQTIHQWPATLVQPVGSPLSLECTVEGTSNPNLYWYRQAAGRGLQLLFYSVGIGQISSEVPQNLSASRPQDRQFILSSKKLLLSDSGFYLCAWSADYARDNEQFFGPGTRLTVL.

This clone was seen more than once but under ten times. CDR3 sequence: CASSPQDRTTGELFF. CDR3 in DNA: TGCGCCAGCAGTCCACAAGACAGGACTACCGGGGAGCTGTTTTTT. The J gene is TRBJ2-2, the V gene TRBV23-1; possible D gene TRBD1, 6 bases. TRBV23-1 is an ORF for which the function is uncertain. V lost 4 bases and J lost 5, with 14 bases in between. The CDR3 extends over 15 amino acids.

V gene TRBV7-9 combines with J gene TRBJ2-6, with no clear D. Trimming took off 6 bases at V and 0 bases at J, with 9 bases between the two ends. The V gene's germline CDR1 is SEHNR and CDR2 FQNEAQ (reference sequence). The CDR3 is 15 residues long. CDR3 loop: CASSYANSGANVLTF. The DNA of the CDR3 is TGTGCCAGCAGTTACGCCAACTCTGGGGCCAACGTCCTGACTTTC. Based on the CDR3 plus reference TRBV7-9 and TRBJ2-6, the full variable domain is DTGVSQNPRHKITKRGQNVTFRCDPISEHNRLYWYRQTLGQGPEFLTYFQNEAQLEKSRLLSDRFSAERPKGSFSTLEIQRTEQGDSAMYLCASSYANSGANVLTFGAGSRLTVL.

The rearrangement joins TRBV29-1 to TRBJ1-6; TRBD1 matches 9 bases. The length of the CDR3 is 13 residues. V dropped 5 bases and J dropped 9; count of bases not matched to a gene: 5. CDR1 and CDR2 from the germline V gene are SQVTM and ANQGSEA. The CDR3 region is CSVTGGRGSPLHF. The CDR3 DNA is TGCAGCGTTACAGGGGGCAGGGGTTCACCCCTCCACTTT.

This clone was recorded once. The chain recombines TRBV6-5 with TRBJ1-2; a weak D match, TRBD1 (5 bases). V dropped 6 bases and J dropped 4 bases, with 12 bases sitting between them. Germline assignment: CDR1 MNHEY and CDR2 SVGAGI. This CDR3 has 13 amino acids. CDR3 protein: CASSLGGGYGYTF. The CDR3 DNA reads as TGTGCCAGCAGCCTCGGGGGGGGCTATGGCTACACCTTC.

The V call is TRBV11-2, the J call TRBJ2-5; the D is unclear. V was trimmed by 5 bases and J by 2 bases, leaving 15 bases between them. Germline V CDR1 and CDR2: SGHAT, FQNNGV. CDR3 size: 15 residues. The CDR3 DNA reads as TGTGCCAGCAGCCCCACCGGAGCAAGGCAAGAGACCCAGTACTTC. The encoded protein is CASSPTGARQETQYF.

A few counts support this clone. V and J are TRBV6-1 and TRBJ1-1; the D is unclear. This CDR3 contains 12 residues. The V and J ends lost 1 base and 10 bases respectively, with 10 bases between them. Germline lookup yields CDR1 MNHNS and CDR2 SASEGT. This chain's CDR3 is CASSEGSGLAFF. The CDR3 coding sequence is TGTGCCAGCAGTGAAGGTTCGGGTTTAGCTTTCTTT.

The table lists this clone with a few counts. The chain combines TRBV14 with TRBJ2-2; D is perhaps TRBD1 (5 bases). V was clipped by 0 bases and J by 3 bases, with 11 bases between them. The CDR3 spans 16 residues. Germline CDR1 reads SGHDN; CDR2 reads FVKESK. The CDR3 loop reads CASSQDLRVYTGELFF. The CDR3 DNA follows: TGTGCCAGCAGCCAAGATCTCAGGGTATACACCGGGGAGCTGTTTTTT. Combining the CDR3 with reference TRBV14 and TRBJ2-2 gives the whole variable domain EAGVTQFPSHSVIEKGQTVTLRCDPISGHDNLYWYRRVMGKEIKFLLHFVKESKQDESGMPNNRFLAERTGGTYSTLKVQPAELEDSGVYFCASSQDLRVYTGELFFGEGSRLTVL.

Written as DNA, the CDR3 is TGTGCCAGCAGCTTAGCGAGCACGGGCACAGATACGCAGTATTTT. It specifies CASSLASTGTDTQYF. The rearrangement joins TRBV7-2 to TRBJ2-3; no clear D. The CDR3 consists of 15 residues. Deletions cut 0 bases from V and 1 base from J, with 8 bases between. Looked up from germline, CDR1 is SGHTA and CDR2 is FQGNSA. Full variable domain (remainder filled in from reference TRBV7-2 and TRBJ2-3): GAGVSQSPSNKVTEKGKDVELRCDPISGHTALYWYRQSLGQGLEFLIYFQGNSAPDKSGLPSDRFSAERTGGSVSTLTIQRTQQEDSAVYLCASSLASTGTDTQYFGPGTRLTVL.

The CDR3 loop is CASSVGQGYEQYF. CDR3 nucleotide sequence: TGTGCCAGCAGCGTAGGACAGGGCTACGAGCAGTACTTC. V and J are TRBV7-9 and TRBJ2-7; TRBD1 agrees at 8 bases. The CDR3 runs 13 residues. The V segment lost 5 bases and the J segment 3 bases; nucleotides outside the gene matches: 3. CDR1 is SEHNR and CDR2 is FQNEAQ in the germline V gene (reference sequence). Together with reference TRBV7-9 and TRBJ2-7, the CDR3 gives the full variable domain: DTGVSQNPRHKITKRGQNVTFRCDPISEHNRLYWYRQTLGQGPEFLTYFQNEAQLEKSRLLSDRFSAERPKGSFSTLEIQRTEQGDSAMYLCASSVGQGYEQYFGPGTRLTVT.

This clone turned up a few times. This rearrangement joins TRBV29-1 to TRBJ2-7; 8 nucleotides agree with TRBD1. Germline V gene lookup returns CDR1 SQVTM and CDR2 ANQGSEA. Germline trimming cut 4 bases from V and 5 bases from J; bases unmatched to any gene: 4. This CDR3 comprises 12 residues. CDR3 coding DNA: TGCAGCGTTGGACAGGGGTACGACGAGCAGTACTTC. Amino acid sequence: CSVGQGYDEQYF.